The entry below gives a single T cell receptor (beta chain) sequence along with its context. The sample holds a few counts of this clonotype. Its antigen is currently not known. The record has no base qualities; no much larger clone is one base away. The sample comes from a study of molecular identifiers for immune sequencing clone quantification (dated 2018 in TCRdb). About the investigation overall: For a replicate experiment, RNA from approximately 20,000 or 100,000 naive CD8 T cells was divided into five aliquots, of which four were sequenced. CD8 T cells were used in a methods study to benchmark molecular-identifier clustering-based TCR repertoire sequencing (MIDCIRS) and TCR RNA copy counting.

Libraries of naive CD8 T cells were built from about 20,000 to 1,000,000 sorted cells, with 10%, 30% or 50% of the purified RNA used. On a BD FACSAria II, naive CD8 T cells were FACS-sorted as CD8+CD4-CCR7+CD45RA+ and collected into RLT Plus buffer. To test detection sensitivity, Jurkat RNA equal to approximately 10 TCR copies was added to samples of about 19,000-1,100,000 naive CD8 T cells. Enrichment of CD8 T cells was done with RosetteSep CD8+ T Cell Enrichment Cocktail plus Ficoll-Paque, and ACK red cell lysis came afterward. Study-wide conclusions, independent of this receptor: The naive libraries included spiked-in Jurkat TCR RNA (about 9 copies' worth), and this Jurkat TCR RNA is not part of the donor repertoire. Spiked-in Jurkat TCR RNA equal to a single cell's worth was reported to be detectable even within 1,200,000 naive CD8 T cells. In CMV-specific effector cells, clones with more than 20 RNA copies contained over 98% of molecules, whereas in naive cells such clones contained under 1% of molecules. Identical TCR molecules sharing a barcode could cause highly expanded clone sizes to be underestimated. Modeling indicated 2.5 to 3.5 TCR RNA copies recovered per cell, compared with about 9.7 by digital PCR, which implies a capture efficiency of approximately 30%. When barcode sub-clustering was not used, chimeric consensus sequences inflated TCR diversity, with chimeras reaching as high as 47%.

The germline V gene (reference sequence) specifies LNHDA as CDR1 and SQIVND as CDR2. The CDR3 goes from the cysteine to the phenylalanine over 14 residues. The DNA shown is the 42-base CDR3, in frame from base 1. V is cut back by 5 bases and J by 6 bases, with 8 bases in the junction unmatched. Receptor amplification or capture employed PCR. Sequenced using an Illumina HiSeq 4000. Bulk TCR libraries were generated as previously described, with the TCR primers listed in Table S5 used. Purification of total RNA was performed with the Qiagen AllPrep DNA/RNA kit. Reads from multiple sequencing runs of the same library were pooled before analysis. The study's processing was this. Reads were retained only if the reads had an exact TCR constant sequence, and the retained reads were trimmed to 150 nt and grouped according to their 12-nt molecular barcodes. Within each barcode group, reads were sub-clustered at a 15% Levenshtein threshold, and quality-weighted consensus sequences were built per RNA molecule. Non-functional sequences were removed, as were lower-count sequences one edit away from another. On the basis of fitting two negative binomial distributions, barcode sub-clusters with fewer than 20% of the maximum read count were discarded. In-frame beta chains were kept once TCRdb had trimmed the public reads at Q25 with fastp and called clones with MiXCR. Records with the same CDR3 protein are collapsed into one entry carrying the most frequent genes and DNA. The V and J calls, along with clone size, are taken from TCRdb and not from the paper's own processing. The table for this sample lists about 640,000 distinct CDR3 sequences; less than 20% of them were counted only once. Clones ranked in the top ten supply 0.75% to 0.95% of the sample.

The sequence was collected from a human donor in good health. Some libraries in this study had Jurkat cell RNA spiked in. Rearrangement joined TRBV19 to TRBJ2-7; a stretch of 9 junction bases matches TRBD1. The sequenced material came from naive CD8+ T cells from blood, with Jurkat cell RNA spiked in. Read against the paper, the sample's cell subset or site label means: FACS-sorted CD8+CD4-CCR7+CD45RA+ naive T cells. The base sequence is TGTGCCAGTAGTTCCGGACAGGGGTTCGGCGAGCAGTACTTC. This gives the protein CASSSGQGFGEQYF.